The source of this TCR beta chain is a study of cytomegalovirus exposure and HLA in healthy donors. Study information: There were 117 million unique TCR beta sequences, drawn from roughly 200 million T cells, in an earlier analysis. Study-wide results and caveats: Using a false discovery rate of 0.05, a later analysis showed that approximately 16,000 TCR beta sequences were associated with HLA alleles.

V dropped 6 bases and J dropped 7 bases, with 12 bases sitting between them. The CDR3 is 12 amino acids. Germline assignment: CDR1 MNHEY and CDR2 SVGAGI. Primers: 60 Vbeta forward and 13 Jbeta reverse. Sequencing used immunoSEQ multiplex PCR; TCRdb keeps in-frame clones, though not all of them. The sample has more than 150,000 clones, approximately 83% seen once; the top ten hold roughly 8.8%. Points on this clone: The antigen remains unidentified.

This sequence was found in a man younger than 35 in good health and CMV-seropositive. The sequenced sample was PBMCs. The rearrangement links TRBV6-5 to TRBJ2-5; the D gene is possibly TRBD2 (6 bases). The CDR3 region has the DNA TGTGCCAGCAGCAGGGACTCGATGACCCAGTACTTC. Translated: CASSRDSMTQYF.